A single sample is the source of the 15 T cell receptor beta chains below, sequenced in a study of identical twins' blood T cells. TCRdb independently ran MiXCR on the 5' RACE reads; one entry per CDR3 protein. The table lists about 370,000 distinct CDR3 sequences, roughly 30% of them singletons. Material: PBMCs. All receptors come from a woman aged 18 to 55 in good health.

The chain joins TRBV29-1 to TRBJ2-7, with 12 bases fitting TRBD2. Trimming cost V 2 bases and J 3 bases; bases outside gene matches: 2. Germline V gives CDR1 SQVTM, CDR2 ANQGSEA. The CDR3 is 14 amino acids. CDR3 in amino acids: CSVELLAGGYEQYF. The CDR3 DNA reads TGCAGCGTTGAATTACTAGCGGGAGGCTACGAGCAGTACTTC.

This clonotype has only a few counts. This chain uses TRBV20-1 with TRBJ2-2; D might be TRBD2 (5 bases). V was pared by 2 bases and J by 7 bases, with 17 bases between. The CDR3 consists of 15 residues. The germline V gene has CDR1 DFQATT and CDR2 SNEGSKA (reference sequence). The CDR3 nucleotides are TGCAGTGCTAGACCTTCGGGCCGAGGGAACGGGGAGCTGTTTTTT. Translating gives CSARPSGRGNGELFF.

This clonotype was counted a few times. The rearrangement links TRBV7-6 to TRBJ1-1, with a possible D match to TRBD1 (5 bases). V was cut by 2 bases and J by 3 bases, with 13 bases left in between. Germline V gene lookup returns CDR1 SGHVS and CDR2 FNYEAQ. The CDR3 totals 15 residues. This CDR3 is CASSLYGGGDTEAFF. The CDR3 bases are TGTGCCAGCAGCTTATACGGTGGGGGAGACACTGAAGCTTTCTTT.

This clonotype was detected a few times. This chain joins TRBV5-1 and TRBJ2-5; no clear D. The germline V gene has CDR1 SGHRS and CDR2 YFSETQ. V lost 5 bases and J lost 3, with 17 bases in between. CDR3 length: 15 residues. CDR3 in amino acids: CASRGRPSVEETQYF. The CDR3 coding sequence is TGCGCCAGCAGAGGCCGGCCGAGTGTGGAAGAGACCCAGTACTTC. Full variable domain (rest looked up from reference TRBV5-1 and TRBJ2-5): KAGVTQTPRYLIKTRGQQVTLSCSPISGHRSVSWYQQTPGQGLQFLFEYFSETQRNKGNFPGRFSGRQFSNSRSEMNVSTLELGDSALYLCASRGRPSVEETQYFGPGTRLLVL.

In its sample, this clonotype was seen many times. The genes are TRBV7-9 and TRBJ1-5; 8 nucleotides line up with TRBD1. Germline loops: CDR1 SEHNR, CDR2 FQNEAQ (reference sequence). V was clipped by 5 bases and J by 2 bases; unmatched bases: 5. The length of the CDR3 is 15 residues. CDR3 residues: CASSPGTGGNQPQHF. The CDR3 DNA reads as TGTGCCAGCAGCCCCGGGACAGGAGGCAATCAGCCCCAGCATTTT.

The gene calls are TRBV11-2 and TRBJ1-1, with D tentatively TRBD1 (5 bases). With 1 base removed from V and 9 bases from J, the gap between germline ends came to 12 bases. From germline, CDR1 is SGHAT and CDR2 FQNNGV. This CDR3 region has 13 residues. CDR3 in DNA: TGTGCCAGCAGCTTAGGGGGACCGGTCCAAGCTTTCTTT. It encodes CASSLGGPVQAFF.

The chain joins TRBV7-8 to TRBJ2-7; D ambiguous. Trimming left V 3 bases short and J 6 bases short, with 12 bases between. This CDR3 contains 13 residues. Per the germline V gene, CDR1 is SGHVS and CDR2 is FQNEAQ. The CDR3 loop reads CASSLTAWGEQYF. CDR3 nucleotide sequence: TGTGCCAGCAGCTTGACGGCATGGGGCGAGCAGTACTTC. The entire variable domain, with the rest obtained from reference TRBV7-8 and TRBJ2-7, is as follows: GAGVSQSPRYKVAKRGQDVALRCDPISGHVSLFWYQQALGQGPEFLTYFQNEAQLDKSGLPSDRFFAERPEGSVSTLKIQRTQQEDSAVYLCASSLTAWGEQYFGPGTRLTVT.

This chain connects TRBV6-5 to TRBJ1-2; D is unresolved. The germline V gene encodes CDR1 MNHEY and CDR2 SVGAGI. The CDR3 spans 13 residues. V lost 2 bases to trimming and J lost 4 bases, with 8 bases between them. CDR3 amino acids: CASSYVGFYGYTF. CDR3 DNA: TGTGCCAGCAGTTACGTGGGGTTCTATGGCTACACCTTC.

The V gene is TRBV19, the J gene TRBJ1-2, with D unclear. The germline CDR1 and CDR2 sequences are LNHDA and SQIVND (reference sequence). V was shortened by 5 bases and J by 4 bases, with 8 bases between the two germline ends. The CDR3 length is 12 residues. CDR3 residues: CASSRTSYGYTF. For the CDR3, the DNA is TGTGCCAGTAGTCGGACGAGCTATGGCTACACCTTC.

The rearrangement uses TRBV7-9 and TRBJ2-1; possible D gene TRBD2, 6 bases. Deletions cut 8 bases from V and 8 bases from J, with 16 bases between. The CDR3 contains 13 residues. The germline gives CDR1 SEHNR, CDR2 FQNEAQ (reference sequence). DNA of the CDR3: TGTGCCAGCTATAGCGGTAGGGCCGATGAGCAGTTCTTC. This encodes CASYSGRADEQFF. Supplemented by reference TRBV7-9 and TRBJ2-1, the full variable domain reads DTGVSQNPRHKITKRGQNVTFRCDPISEHNRLYWYRQTLGQGPEFLTYFQNEAQLEKSRLLSDRFSAERPKGSFSTLEIQRTEQGDSAMYLCASYSGRADEQFFGPGTRLTVL.

This clonotype was observed a handful of times. The chain uses TRBV28 and TRBJ1-2; tentatively, D is TRBD1 (6 bases). V dropped 3 bases and J dropped 4 bases, with 12 bases sitting between them. Per the germline V gene, CDR1 is MDHEN and CDR2 is SYDVKM. The CDR3 spans 14 residues. For the CDR3, the DNA is TGTGCCAGCAGTTTCGGGGGCTCAAGCTATGGCTACACCTTC. Translated, it gives CASSFGGSSYGYTF.

V usage is TRBV7-9 and J usage is TRBJ2-1; 10 positions agree with TRBD2. Germline V gene sequence: CDR1 SEHNR, CDR2 FQNEAQ (reference sequence). This CDR3 contains 15 residues. Trimming cost V 7 bases and J 5 bases; bases outside gene matches: 8. CDR3 sequence (DNA): TGTGCCAGCAACCCTTCCGGACTAGCGGACAATGAGCAGTTCTTC. Translation gives CASNPSGLADNEQFF.

This chain joins TRBV19 and TRBJ1-4, with no clear D. V was trimmed by 7 bases and J by 8 bases, leaving 14 bases between them. The CDR3 has 13 residues. CDR1 is LNHDA, CDR2 SQIVND, per germline (reference sequence). For the CDR3, the DNA is TGTGCCAGTACCTTGAGGGTAGGAGAAAAACTGTTTTTT. It is translated as CASTLRVGEKLFF.

The chain joins TRBV25-1 to TRBJ2-2, with 9 positions matching TRBD1. Per germline, CDR1 MGHDK and CDR2 SYGVNS. Trimming removed 6 bases from V and 6 bases from J; junction bases left unmatched: 5. The CDR3 extends over 14 amino acids. The CDR3 sequence: CASRHDRGAGELFF. As DNA, the CDR3 is TGTGCCAGCAGACACGACAGGGGGGCCGGGGAGCTGTTTTTT.

Only a few counts were recorded for this clonotype. This sequence joins TRBV20-1 and TRBJ1-5, with 9 positions matching TRBD1. This CDR3 has 14 amino acids. From germline, CDR1 is DFQATT and CDR2 SNEGSKA (reference sequence). With 4 bases clipped from V and 0 bases from J, the junction kept 1 base outside the gene matches. The CDR3 DNA reads TGCAGTGCTACGACAGGGGGTAGCAATCAGCCCCAGCATTTT. The encoded protein is CSATTGGSNQPQHF.